The clone carrying this T cell receptor (beta chain) appeared many times. Its antigen is currently unknown. Construction of TCR beta libraries was performed using quantitative 5'-RACE with molecular barcodes. TCRdb reanalysed the 5' RACE reads using MiXCR and keeps one entry per CDR3 protein. The sample yields about 210,000 distinct CDR3 sequences, about 7.3% seen once. The data originate from a study of CD8 T cells in ankylosing spondylitis. Whole-study results and caveats: There were earlier reports of some motif variants in reactive arthritis synovial fluid and blood. Disease-linked clones bore a CD8+ phenotype and were relatively rare in peripheral blood. A TCR beta motif of roughly eight highly homologous variants seemed to mark ankylosing spondylitis blood.

CDR3 size: 14 residues. The ends lost 6 bases at V and 10 bases at J; junction bases unmatched: 7. CDR1 and CDR2 (germline): DFQATT, SNEGSKA (reference sequence). The sample was blood, either unsorted or a sorted T cell fraction (not recorded which). The source of this sequence is a male donor with ankylosing spondylitis. The chain uses TRBV20-1 and TRBJ1-6, with 12 bases that match TRBD1. The CDR3: CSARRDRGRSPLHF. CDR3 nucleotides: TGCAGTGCCAGGAGGGACAGGGGGCGATCACCCCTCCACTTT.